Listed below are T cell receptor beta chains from one sample, sequenced in a study of blood T cell repertoires in COVID-19. The table came from immunoSEQ multiplex PCR; TCRdb's copy has only in-frame clones and leaves some out. The sample has some 490,000 clones, 75% to 90% seen once. Sequenced material: peripheral blood. The receptor source for this set is a human donor in a cohort sampled during active COVID-19. Both conserved end residues are part of each CDR3. D genes are given only for firm matches. Not every row has a clone size; where given, it reads once, few, many or a size class.

j_gene	len	d_gene	abundance	v_gene	CDR3nt	CDR3aa
TRBJ1-2	15	.	.	TRBV30	TGTGCCTGGAGTGTACCCGAGACAGATTTATATGGCTACACCTTC	CAWSVPETDLYGYTF
TRBJ2-5	14	TRBD2	once	TRBV18	TGTGCCAGCACACTCACTAGCGGCCAAGAGACCCAGTACTTC	CASTLTSGQETQYF
TRBJ1-1	13	.	.	TRBV5-4	TGTGCCAGCAGCTTTGAGCTGAACACTGAAGCTTTCTTT	CASSFELNTEAFF
TRBJ2-7	15	TRBD1	.	TRBV28	TGTGCCAGCAGGCGGACAGGGGTCCCTCGTGGCGAGCAGTACTTC	CASRRTGVPRGEQYF
TRBJ2-7	16	.	.	TRBV1	TGCACCAGCAGCCAAGATAGTGAGCGGGAGTTTGGCGAGCAGTACTTC	CTSSQDSEREFGEQYF
TRBJ1-5	17	TRBD1	once	TRBV19	TGTGCCAGTGCAGGGGGGACAGGGGAAGTGGGCAATCAGCCCCAGCATTTT	CASAGGTGEVGNQPQHF
TRBJ2-7	14	TRBD1	.	TRBV29-1	TGCAGCGTCCTAAGGGGACAGGGAGGCTACGAGCAGTACTTC	CSVLRGQGGYEQYF
TRBJ2-7	15	.	.	TRBV4-3	TGCGCCAGCAGCCAAGGAGCGGGCAGGACCTACGAGCAGTACTTC	CASSQGAGRTYEQYF
TRBJ2-3	14	TRBD2	.	TRBV9	TGTGCCAGCACCCCGGGAGGCAGGACAGATACGCAGTATTTT	CASTPGGRTDTQYF
TRBJ2-7	14	TRBD1	.	TRBV28	TGTGCCAGCAGTTTAGCCGGGACAGTCTACGAGCAGTACTTC	CASSLAGTVYEQYF
TRBJ2-7	15	TRBD1	.	TRBV19	TGTGCCAGTAGGGTCCAGGGACAGGGTAACTACGAGCAGTACTTC	CASRVQGQGNYEQYF
TRBJ2-3	14	TRBD2	.	TRBV19	TGTGCCATTTCTCGGACTAGCGGCACAGATACGCAGTATTTT	CAISRTSGTDTQYF
TRBJ2-1	16	.	.	TRBV9	TGTGCCAGCAGCGTAGCTACTGCAAGCTCCTACAATGAGCAGTTCTTC	CASSVATASSYNEQFF
TRBJ1-5	16	TRBD1	few	TRBV7-2	TGTGCCAGCAGCCCTACAGGGGACCCCTTCAATCAGCCCCAGCATTTT	CASSPTGDPFNQPQHF
TRBJ2-7	12	.	.	TRBV11-1	TGTGCCAGCAGCCACGACAGCTACGAGCAGTACTTC	CASSHDSYEQYF
TRBJ1-5	17	TRBD1	.	TRBV19	TGTGCCAGTAGTCCGACTGGGACAGGGGGCCGCAATCAGCCCCAGCATTTT	CASSPTGTGGRNQPQHF
TRBJ2-1	15	TRBD2	.	TRBV7-2	TGTGCCAGCAGCGACCGGGTAGCGGGATACAATGAGCAGTTCTTC	CASSDRVAGYNEQFF
TRBJ1-5	15	TRBD1	.	TRBV7-2	TGTGCCAGCAGCCCGGACAGGGGGCTCGATCAGCCCCAGCATTTT	CASSPDRGLDQPQHF
TRBJ2-7	18	TRBD2	.	TRBV10-3	TGTGCCATCAGTGAGTCCCCAAGACTAGCGGGAGGGCCGAATGAGCAGTACTTC	CAISESPRLAGGPNEQYF
TRBJ2-1	14	TRBD2	.	TRBV5-1	TGCGCCAGCAGCTGGGGGACTAGCGGGGATGAGCAGTTCTTC	CASSWGTSGDEQFF
TRBJ2-3	14	.	.	TRBV7-8	TGTGCCAGCAGCTTAGTGGGAGCCATCGATACGCAGTATTTT	CASSLVGAIDTQYF
TRBJ2-5	17	TRBD1	.	TRBV5-1	TGCGCCAGCACCCTCCCGGGGACAGGGTTTAGCCAAGAGACCCAGTACTTC	CASTLPGTGFSQETQYF
TRBJ1-1	10	.	.	TRBV29-1	TGCAGCGTTGCTAACACTGAAGCTTTCTTT	CSVANTEAFF
TRBJ1-1	13	.	few	TRBV12-3/TRBV12-4	TGTGCCAGCAGTTTGAGGGTGGACACTGAAGCTTTCTTT	CASSLRVDTEAFF